Below are 13 T cell receptor beta chains sequenced from a single sample in a study of CD8 T cells in Susac syndrome. With random hexamers, 0.5 to 1 ug RNA was reverse transcribed. MiXCR, run by TCRdb on the immunoSEQ multiplex PCR reads, gives a single entry per CDR3 protein. In the table there are 400,000 to 550,000 distinct CDR3 sequences, more than 80% of which are singletons. The sequencing input was CD8+ T cells from PBMCs. The receptors come from a human donor with multiple sclerosis.

The chain links TRBV7-8 to TRBJ2-7; a possible D gene is TRBD1 (6 bases). Germline CDR1 is SGHVS and CDR2 is FQNEAQ. The germline V and J ends were trimmed by 5 bases and 2 bases, with 16 bases remaining between them. The CDR3 totals 15 residues. The CDR3 protein is CASSPSWDKTYEQYF. CDR3 bases: TGTGCCAGCAGCCCGAGTTGGGACAAGACCTACGAGCAGTACTTC.

The CDR3 here is CASIGESSYNEQFF. CDR3 DNA: TGTGCCAGCATTGGGGAGAGCTCCTACAATGAGCAGTTCTTC. The chain employs TRBV28 and TRBJ2-1, with D perhaps matching TRBD2 (5 bases). Germline lookup yields CDR1 MDHEN and CDR2 SYDVKM. This CDR3 has 14 residues. Trimming stripped 7 bases from V and 0 bases from J, with 10 bases between.

This clonotype was observed once. The chain carries TRBV20-1 and TRBJ2-1; 9 nucleotides align to TRBD1. Germline trimming cut 1 base from V and 9 bases from J; bases unmatched to any gene: 4. There are 13 residues in the CDR3. Per germline, CDR1 DFQATT and CDR2 SNEGSKA (reference sequence). The CDR3 nucleotides read TGCAGTGCTAGAGTTACAGGGGGCGTTGAGCAGTTCTTC. This codes for CSARVTGGVEQFF.

The V and J genes are TRBV7-8 and TRBJ2-5; D ambiguous. The germline V gene encodes CDR1 SGHVS and CDR2 FQNEAQ. Trimming cost V 1 base and J 8 bases, with 11 bases left between them. This CDR3 comprises 13 residues. CDR3 DNA sequence: TGTGCCAGCAGCTTAGGATCCCCGGTTACCCAGTACTTC. This sequence encodes CASSLGSPVTQYF. The full variable domain, with the rest looked up from reference TRBV7-8 and TRBJ2-5, is GAGVSQSPRYKVAKRGQDVALRCDPISGHVSLFWYQQALGQGPEFLTYFQNEAQLDKSGLPSDRFFAERPEGSVSTLKIQRTQQEDSAVYLCASSLGSPVTQYFGPGTRLLVL.

This clonotype has a single count. The chain uses TRBV27 and TRBJ2-7; D gene uncertain. The CDR3 is made up of 13 amino acids. V was clipped by 6 bases and J by 2 bases, with 11 bases between them. Germline V CDR1 and CDR2: MNHEY, SMNVEV (reference sequence). For the CDR3, the DNA is TGTGCCAGCAGCATGACTCCCACCTACGAGCAGTACTTC. Its translation: CASSMTPTYEQYF.

This clonotype was picked up one time. This chain joins TRBV12-3 or TRBV12-4 and TRBJ2-7, with 8 bases aligning to TRBD1. The ends lost 5 bases at V and 6 bases at J; junction bases unmatched: 3. This CDR3 is 12 amino acids long. The CDR3 nucleotides are TGTGCCAGCAGTGAAACAGGGGGCGAGCAGTACTTC. Amino acids: CASSETGGEQYF.

This clonotype has only one observation. The chain uses TRBV6-5 and TRBJ2-1; 9 bases line up with TRBD1. Germline V lookup: CDR1 MNHEY, CDR2 SVGAGI. V shed 4 bases and J 5 bases; nucleotides not matched to a gene: 6. CDR3 length: 15 amino acids. The CDR3 sequence is CASSSPGQGDNEQFF. The CDR3 DNA reads as TGTGCCAGCAGTTCGCCGGGACAGGGTGACAATGAGCAGTTCTTC.

This chain links TRBV5-1 with TRBJ2-1, with 7 positions matching TRBD1. This CDR3 is 18 amino acids long. Germline V gene lookup returns CDR1 SGHRS and CDR2 YFSETQ. The V gene end was trimmed by 0 bases and the J gene end by 0 bases; junction bases not matched to a gene: 9. The CDR3 spells CASSLGFRDRSSYNEQFF. In DNA form, the CDR3 reads TGCGCCAGCAGCTTGGGGTTTCGGGACAGAAGCTCCTACAATGAGCAGTTCTTC.

J is TRBJ2-1 and V is TRBV7-8; possibly TRBD1 for D (5 bases). Trimming shortened V by 4 bases and J by 8 bases, and 24 bases separated the two germline ends. The length of the CDR3 is 17 residues. In germline, CDR1 is SGHVS, CDR2 FQNEAQ. The CDR3 nucleotides read TGTGCCAGCAGCTCCCCTTGGGCAGGACACGTAGGGCATGAGCAGTTCTTC. Amino acids: CASSSPWAGHVGHEQFF.

The chain joins TRBV19 to TRBJ1-1; D ambiguous. Germline CDR1 is LNHDA and CDR2 is SQIVND (reference sequence). Trimming removed 3 bases from V and 1 base from J, with 9 bases in between. This CDR3 contains 14 residues. The CDR3 protein is CASSMSGRNTEAFF. The CDR3 nucleotides read TGTGCCAGTAGTATGAGCGGCAGGAACACTGAAGCTTTCTTT. Full variable domain (missing parts from reference TRBV19 and TRBJ1-1): DGGITQSPKYLFRKEGQNVTLSCEQNLNHDAMYWYRQDPGQGLRLIYYSQIVNDFQKGDIAEGYSVSREKKESFPLTVTSAQKNPTAFYLCASSMSGRNTEAFFGQGTRLTVV.

This chain links TRBV6-7 with TRBJ2-2; D gene ambiguous. TRBV6-7 belongs to the ORF category, with a function that is uncertain. CDR3 length: 15 residues. V shed 5 bases and J shed 0 bases, with 10 bases lying between them. For the CDR3, the DNA is TGTGCCAGCAGTCAATATTCCGCGAACACCGGGGAGCTGTTTTTT. Its translation: CASSQYSANTGELFF.

The chain links TRBV7-6 to TRBJ1-2; D may be TRBD1 (5 bases). The CDR3 loop spans 16 amino acids. V was cut by 5 bases and J by 2 bases, with 18 bases left in between. Germline values: CDR1 SGHVS, CDR2 FNYEAQ. The CDR3 region is CASSHRPRGANYGYTF. The CDR3 DNA sequence: TGTGCCAGCAGCCACAGACCCCGAGGGGCGAACTATGGCTACACCTTC.

The V gene is TRBV11-2, the J gene TRBJ2-2; D remains unclear. CDR1 is SGHAT, CDR2 FQNNGV, per germline. CDR3 length equals 13 residues. Trimming shortened V by 9 bases and J by 3 bases, and 11 bases separated the two germline ends. CDR3 nucleotide sequence: TGTGCCAGTTCGGACCCCTACACCGGGGAGCTGTTTTTT. Encoded protein: CASSDPYTGELFF.